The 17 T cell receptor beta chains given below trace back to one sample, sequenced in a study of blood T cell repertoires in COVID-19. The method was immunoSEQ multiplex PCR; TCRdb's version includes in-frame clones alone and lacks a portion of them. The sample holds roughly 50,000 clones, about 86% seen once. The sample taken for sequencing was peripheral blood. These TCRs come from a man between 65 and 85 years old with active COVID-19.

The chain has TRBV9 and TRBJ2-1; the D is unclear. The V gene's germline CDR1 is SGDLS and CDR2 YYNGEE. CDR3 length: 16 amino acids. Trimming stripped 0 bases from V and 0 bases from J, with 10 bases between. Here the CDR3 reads CASSVGGDASYNEQFF. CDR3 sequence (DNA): TGTGCCAGCAGCGTAGGAGGAGATGCCTCCTACAATGAGCAGTTCTTC.

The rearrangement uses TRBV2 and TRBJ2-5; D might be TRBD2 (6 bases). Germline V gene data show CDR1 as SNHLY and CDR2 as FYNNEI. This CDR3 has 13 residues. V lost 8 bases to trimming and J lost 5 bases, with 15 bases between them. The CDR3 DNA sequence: TGTGCCAGCTCGCTGTTAAGCGGGGAGACCCAGTACTTC. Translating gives CASSLLSGETQYF.

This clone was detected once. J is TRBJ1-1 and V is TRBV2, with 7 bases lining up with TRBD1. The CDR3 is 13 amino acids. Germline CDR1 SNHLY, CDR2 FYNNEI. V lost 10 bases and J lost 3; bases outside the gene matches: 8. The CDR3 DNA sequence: TGTGCCACCAGACAGGGTTTGTACACTGAAGCTTTCTTT. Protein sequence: CATRQGLYTEAFF.

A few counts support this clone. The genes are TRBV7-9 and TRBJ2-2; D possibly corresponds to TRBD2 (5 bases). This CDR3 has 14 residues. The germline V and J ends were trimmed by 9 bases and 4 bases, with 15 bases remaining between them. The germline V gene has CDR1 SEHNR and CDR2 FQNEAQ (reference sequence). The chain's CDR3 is CASSPWAGTGELFF. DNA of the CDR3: TGTGCCAGTTCGCCCTGGGCGGGCACCGGGGAGCTGTTTTTT.

Written as DNA, the CDR3 is TGTGCCAGCAGCTTTGGGGTCGCAGGGCCCTACGAGCAGTACTTC. Its protein is CASSFGVAGPYEQYF. The gene calls are TRBV5-4 and TRBJ2-7; D might be TRBD1 (5 bases). Trimming stripped 2 bases from V and 2 bases from J, with 14 bases between. The germline gives CDR1 SGHNT, CDR2 YYREEE (reference sequence). The CDR3 runs 15 residues.

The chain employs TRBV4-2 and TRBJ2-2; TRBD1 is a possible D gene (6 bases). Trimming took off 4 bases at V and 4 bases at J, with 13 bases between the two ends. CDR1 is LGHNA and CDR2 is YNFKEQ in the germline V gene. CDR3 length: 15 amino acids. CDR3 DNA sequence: TGTGCCAGCAGCCTGCAGGGGCAGGGCACCGGGGAGCTGTTTTTT. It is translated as CASSLQGQGTGELFF.

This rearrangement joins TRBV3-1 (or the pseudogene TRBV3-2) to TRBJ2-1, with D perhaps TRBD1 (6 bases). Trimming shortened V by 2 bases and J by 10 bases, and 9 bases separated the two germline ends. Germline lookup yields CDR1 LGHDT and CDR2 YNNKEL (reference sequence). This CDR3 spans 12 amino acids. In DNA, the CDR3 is TGTGCCAGCAGCCAACTTGACAGGGAGCAGTTCTTC. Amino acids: CASSQLDREQFF.

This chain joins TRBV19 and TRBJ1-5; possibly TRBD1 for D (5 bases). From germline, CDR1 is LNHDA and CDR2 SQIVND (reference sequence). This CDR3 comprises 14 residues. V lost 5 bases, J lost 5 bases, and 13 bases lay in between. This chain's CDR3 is CASSPRQLDQPQHF. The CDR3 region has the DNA TGTGCCAGTAGTCCGAGACAGCTAGATCAGCCCCAGCATTTT.

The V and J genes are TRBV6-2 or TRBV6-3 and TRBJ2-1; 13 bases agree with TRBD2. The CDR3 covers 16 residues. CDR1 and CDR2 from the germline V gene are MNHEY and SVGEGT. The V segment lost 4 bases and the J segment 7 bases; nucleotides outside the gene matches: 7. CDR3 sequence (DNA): TGTGCCAGCAGTTCCCCGACTAGCGGGGGGTTTAATGAGCAGTTCTTC. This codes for CASSSPTSGGFNEQFF.

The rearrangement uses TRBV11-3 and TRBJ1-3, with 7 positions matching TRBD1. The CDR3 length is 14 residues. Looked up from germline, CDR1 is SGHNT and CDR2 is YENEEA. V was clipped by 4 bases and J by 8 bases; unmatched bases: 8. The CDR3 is CASSSRDSGDTIYF. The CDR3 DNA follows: TGTGCCAGCAGCTCCCGGGACAGCGGTGACACCATATATTTT.

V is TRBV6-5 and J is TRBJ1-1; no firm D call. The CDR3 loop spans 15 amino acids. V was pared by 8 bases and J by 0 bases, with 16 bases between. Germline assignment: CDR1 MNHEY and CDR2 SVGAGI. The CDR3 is CASRLVPQVNTEAFF. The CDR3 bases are TGTGCCAGCCGTTTGGTCCCGCAGGTGAACACTGAAGCTTTCTTT.

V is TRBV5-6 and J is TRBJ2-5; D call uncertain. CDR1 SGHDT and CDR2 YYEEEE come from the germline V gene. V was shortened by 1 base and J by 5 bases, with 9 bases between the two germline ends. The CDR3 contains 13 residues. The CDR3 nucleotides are TGTGCCAGCAGCTTGTACTTTGGTGAGACCCAGTACTTC. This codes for CASSLYFGETQYF.

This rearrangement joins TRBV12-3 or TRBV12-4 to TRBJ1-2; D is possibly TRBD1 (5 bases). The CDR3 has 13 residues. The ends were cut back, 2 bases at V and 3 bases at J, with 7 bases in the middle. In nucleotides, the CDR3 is TGTGCCAGCAGTTTACAGGGTCACTATGGCTACACCTTC. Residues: CASSLQGHYGYTF.

CDR3 nucleotides: TGTGCCAGCAGCCCACACTCTAGACAGGTGCTTTCTGCTTTCTTT. Translating gives CASSPHSRQVLSAFF. The V gene is TRBV6-5, the J gene TRBJ1-1; tentatively, D is TRBD1 (6 bases). The V end lost 6 bases, the J end lost 11 bases, and 25 bases lay between the germline ends. This CDR3 comprises 15 residues. Germline CDR1 is MNHEY and CDR2 is SVGAGI.

The CDR3 is CASGLVPSGERGGYTF. The CDR3 DNA reads TGTGCTAGTGGTTTGGTCCCCTCAGGGGAAAGGGGTGGCTACACCTTC. The rearrangement links TRBV12-5 to TRBJ1-2; tentatively, D is TRBD1 (6 bases). CDR1 LGHNT and CDR2 FRNRAP come from the germline V gene. The CDR3 is 16 residues long. Trimming shortened V by 0 bases and J by 7 bases, and 18 bases separated the two germline ends.

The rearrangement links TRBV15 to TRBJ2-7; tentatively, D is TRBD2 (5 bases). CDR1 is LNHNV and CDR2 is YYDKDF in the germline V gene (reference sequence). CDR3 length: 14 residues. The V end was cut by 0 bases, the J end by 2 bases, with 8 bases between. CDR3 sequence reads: CATSRDRTAYEQYF. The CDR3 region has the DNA TGTGCCACCAGCAGAGACCGGACTGCCTACGAGCAGTACTTC.

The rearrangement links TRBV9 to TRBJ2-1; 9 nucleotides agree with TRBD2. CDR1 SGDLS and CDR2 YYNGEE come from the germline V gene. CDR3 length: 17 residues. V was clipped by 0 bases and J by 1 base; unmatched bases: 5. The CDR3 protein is CASSVEGSGGSYNEQFF. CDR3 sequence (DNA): TGTGCCAGCAGCGTAGAGGGGAGCGGGGGGTCCTACAATGAGCAGTTCTTC.